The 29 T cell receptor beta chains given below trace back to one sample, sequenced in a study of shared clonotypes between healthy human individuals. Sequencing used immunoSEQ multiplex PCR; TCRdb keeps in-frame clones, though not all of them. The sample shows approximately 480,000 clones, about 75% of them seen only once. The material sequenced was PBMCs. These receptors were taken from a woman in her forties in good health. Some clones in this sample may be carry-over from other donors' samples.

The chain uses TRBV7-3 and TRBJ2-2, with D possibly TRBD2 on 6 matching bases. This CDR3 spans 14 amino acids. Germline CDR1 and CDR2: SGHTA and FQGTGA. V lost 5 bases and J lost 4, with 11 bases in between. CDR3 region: CASSQGRGTGELFF. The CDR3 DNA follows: TGTGCCAGCAGCCAAGGGCGGGGCACCGGGGAGCTGTTTTTT. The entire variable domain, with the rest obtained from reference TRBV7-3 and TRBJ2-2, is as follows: GAGVSQTPSNKVTEKGKYVELRCDPISGHTALYWYRQSLGQGPEFLIYFQGTGAADDSGLPNDRFFAVRPEGSVSTLKIQRTERGDSAVYLCASSQGRGTGELFFGEGSRLTVL.

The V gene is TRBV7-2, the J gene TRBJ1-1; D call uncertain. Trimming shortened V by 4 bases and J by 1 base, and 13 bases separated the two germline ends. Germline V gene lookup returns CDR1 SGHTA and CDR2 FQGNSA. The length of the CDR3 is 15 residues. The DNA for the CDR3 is TGTGCCAGCAGCTCCCAGGCCCGGGGGAACACTGAAGCTTTCTTT. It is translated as CASSSQARGNTEAFF.

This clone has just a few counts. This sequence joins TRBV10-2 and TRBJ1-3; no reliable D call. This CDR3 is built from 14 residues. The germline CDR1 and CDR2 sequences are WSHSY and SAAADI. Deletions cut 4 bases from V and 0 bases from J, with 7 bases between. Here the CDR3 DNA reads TGCGCCAGCAGTGGCTTAACCTCTGGAAACACCATATATTTT. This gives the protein CASSGLTSGNTIYF.

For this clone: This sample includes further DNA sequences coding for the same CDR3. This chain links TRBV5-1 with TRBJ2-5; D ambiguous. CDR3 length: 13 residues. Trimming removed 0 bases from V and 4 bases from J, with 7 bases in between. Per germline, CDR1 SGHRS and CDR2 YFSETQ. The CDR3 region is CASSLALGETQYF. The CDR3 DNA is TGCGCCAGCAGCTTGGCTCTGGGAGAGACCCAGTACTTC.

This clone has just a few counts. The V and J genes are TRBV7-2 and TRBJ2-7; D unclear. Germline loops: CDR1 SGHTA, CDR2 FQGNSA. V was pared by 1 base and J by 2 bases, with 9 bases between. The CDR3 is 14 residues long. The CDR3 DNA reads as TGTGCCAGCAGCTTAGGAGTCGATACCTACGAGCAGTACTTC. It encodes CASSLGVDTYEQYF. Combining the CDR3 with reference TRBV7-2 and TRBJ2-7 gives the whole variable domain GAGVSQSPSNKVTEKGKDVELRCDPISGHTALYWYRQSLGQGLEFLIYFQGNSAPDKSGLPSDRFSAERTGGSVSTLTIQRTQQEDSAVYLCASSLGVDTYEQYFGPGTRLTVT.

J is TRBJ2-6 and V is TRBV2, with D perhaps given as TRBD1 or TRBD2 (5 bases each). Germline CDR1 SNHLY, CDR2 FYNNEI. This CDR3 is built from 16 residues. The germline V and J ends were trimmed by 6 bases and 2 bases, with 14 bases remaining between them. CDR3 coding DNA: TGTGCCAGCAGGACTCCAGGGAGTGCTGGGGCCAACGTCCTGACTTTC. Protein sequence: CASRTPGSAGANVLTF.

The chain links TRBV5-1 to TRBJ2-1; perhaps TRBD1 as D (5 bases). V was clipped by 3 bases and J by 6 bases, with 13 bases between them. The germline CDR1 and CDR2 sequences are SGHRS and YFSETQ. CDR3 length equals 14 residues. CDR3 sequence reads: CASSSQGVGNEQFF. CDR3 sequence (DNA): TGCGCCAGCAGCTCCCAAGGGGTGGGCAATGAGCAGTTCTTC.

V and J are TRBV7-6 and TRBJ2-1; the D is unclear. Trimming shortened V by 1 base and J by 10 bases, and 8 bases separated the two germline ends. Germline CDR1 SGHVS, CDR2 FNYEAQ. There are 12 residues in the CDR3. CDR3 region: CASSLVSVEQFF. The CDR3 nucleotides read TGTGCCAGCAGCTTAGTTTCCGTAGAGCAGTTCTTC.

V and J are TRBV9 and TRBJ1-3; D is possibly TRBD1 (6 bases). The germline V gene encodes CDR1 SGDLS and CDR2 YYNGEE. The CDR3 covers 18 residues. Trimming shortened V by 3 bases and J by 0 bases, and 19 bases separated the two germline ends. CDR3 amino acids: CASSDTGPASISGNTIYF. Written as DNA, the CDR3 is TGTGCCAGCAGCGATACAGGGCCAGCATCGATCTCTGGAAACACCATATATTTT.

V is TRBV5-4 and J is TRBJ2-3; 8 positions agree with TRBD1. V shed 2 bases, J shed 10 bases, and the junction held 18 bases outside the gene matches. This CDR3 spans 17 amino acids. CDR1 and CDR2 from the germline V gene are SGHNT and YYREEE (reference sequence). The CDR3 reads CASSFGLSGGAFESQYF. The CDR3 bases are TGTGCCAGCAGCTTTGGTTTGTCAGGGGGCGCCTTCGAATCGCAGTATTTT. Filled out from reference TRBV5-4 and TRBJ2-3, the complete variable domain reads ETGVTQSPTHLIKTRGQQVTLRCSSQSGHNTVSWYQQALGQGPQFIFQYYREEENGRGNFPPRFSGLQFPNYSSELNVNALELDDSALYLCASSFGLSGGAFESQYFGPGTRLTVL.

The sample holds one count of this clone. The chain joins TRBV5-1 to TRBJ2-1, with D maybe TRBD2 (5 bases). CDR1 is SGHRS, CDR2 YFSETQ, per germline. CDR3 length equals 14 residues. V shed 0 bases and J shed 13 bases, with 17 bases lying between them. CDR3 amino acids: CASSLGERVGSQFF. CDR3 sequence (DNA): TGCGCCAGCAGCTTGGGTGAGAGGGTAGGGAGCCAGTTCTTC.

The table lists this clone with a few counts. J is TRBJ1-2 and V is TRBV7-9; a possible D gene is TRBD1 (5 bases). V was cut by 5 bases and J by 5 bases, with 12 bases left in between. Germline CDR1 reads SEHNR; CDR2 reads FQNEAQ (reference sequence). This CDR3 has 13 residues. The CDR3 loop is CASSPGTEYGYTF. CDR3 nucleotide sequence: TGTGCCAGCAGCCCGGGGACGGAATATGGCTACACCTTC.

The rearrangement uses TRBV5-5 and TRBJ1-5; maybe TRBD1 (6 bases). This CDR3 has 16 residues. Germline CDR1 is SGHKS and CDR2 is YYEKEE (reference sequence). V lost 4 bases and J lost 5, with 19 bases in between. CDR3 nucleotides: TGTGCCAGCAGCCCGGACAGTTGGGGAGGGGATCAGCCCCAGCATTTT. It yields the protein CASSPDSWGGDQPQHF.

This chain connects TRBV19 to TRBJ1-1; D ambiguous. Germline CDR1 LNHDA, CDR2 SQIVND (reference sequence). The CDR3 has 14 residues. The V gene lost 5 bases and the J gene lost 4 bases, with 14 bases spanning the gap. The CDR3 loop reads CASSVTGWVTEAFF. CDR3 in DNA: TGTGCCAGTAGTGTGACCGGGTGGGTCACTGAAGCTTTCTTT. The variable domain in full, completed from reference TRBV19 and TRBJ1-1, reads DGGITQSPKYLFRKEGQNVTLSCEQNLNHDAMYWYRQDPGQGLRLIYYSQIVNDFQKGDIAEGYSVSREKKESFPLTVTSAQKNPTAFYLCASSVTGWVTEAFFGQGTRLTVV.

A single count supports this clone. The CDR3 loop reads CASSLAPFTMNEQFF. In nucleotides, the CDR3 is TGTGCCAGCAGCTTAGCGCCGTTTACCATGAATGAGCAGTTCTTC. The chain uses TRBV7-6 and TRBJ2-1; D is unclear. CDR3 length: 15 amino acids. The V gene's germline CDR1 is SGHVS and CDR2 FNYEAQ. Trimming removed 0 bases at V and 7 bases at J, with 13 bases between.

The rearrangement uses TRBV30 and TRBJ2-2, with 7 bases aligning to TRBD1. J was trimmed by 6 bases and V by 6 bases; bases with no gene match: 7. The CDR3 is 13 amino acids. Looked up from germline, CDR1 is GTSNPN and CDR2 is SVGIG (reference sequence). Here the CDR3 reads CACPTGVSGELFF. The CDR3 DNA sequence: TGTGCCTGCCCAACAGGGGTGTCCGGGGAGCTGTTTTTT.

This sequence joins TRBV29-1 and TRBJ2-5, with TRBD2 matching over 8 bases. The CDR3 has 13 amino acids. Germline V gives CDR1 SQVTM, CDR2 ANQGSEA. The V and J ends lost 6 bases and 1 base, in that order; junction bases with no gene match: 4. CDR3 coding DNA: TGCAGCGTCAATGGACTAGCCCAAGAGACCCAGTACTTC. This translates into CSVNGLAQETQYF.

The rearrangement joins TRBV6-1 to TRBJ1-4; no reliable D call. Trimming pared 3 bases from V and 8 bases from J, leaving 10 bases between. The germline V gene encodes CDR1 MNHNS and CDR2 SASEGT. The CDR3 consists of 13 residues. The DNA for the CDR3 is TGTGCCAGCAGTGACATCGGACGGGAAAAACTGTTTTTT. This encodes CASSDIGREKLFF.

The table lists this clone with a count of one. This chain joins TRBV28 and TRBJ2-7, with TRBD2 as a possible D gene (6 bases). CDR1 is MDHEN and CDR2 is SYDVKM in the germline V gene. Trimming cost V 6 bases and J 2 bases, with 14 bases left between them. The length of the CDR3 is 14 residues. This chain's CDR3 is CASRPPQRAYEQYF. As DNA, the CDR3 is TGTGCCAGCAGACCCCCTCAGCGGGCCTACGAGCAGTACTTC.

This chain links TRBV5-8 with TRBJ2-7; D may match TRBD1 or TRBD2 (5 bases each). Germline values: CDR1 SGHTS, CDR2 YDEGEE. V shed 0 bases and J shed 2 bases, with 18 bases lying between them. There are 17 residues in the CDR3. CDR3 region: CASSLGSWGTLAYEQYF. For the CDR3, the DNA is TGTGCCAGCAGCTTGGGTTCGTGGGGGACCCTTGCCTACGAGCAGTACTTC.

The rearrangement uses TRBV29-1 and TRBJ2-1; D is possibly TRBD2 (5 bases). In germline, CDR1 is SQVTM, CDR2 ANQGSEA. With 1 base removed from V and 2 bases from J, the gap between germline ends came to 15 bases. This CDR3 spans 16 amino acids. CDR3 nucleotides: TGCAGCGTTGAAGCCCGGACTCACCGGCCCTACAATGAGCAGTTCTTC. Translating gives CSVEARTHRPYNEQFF.

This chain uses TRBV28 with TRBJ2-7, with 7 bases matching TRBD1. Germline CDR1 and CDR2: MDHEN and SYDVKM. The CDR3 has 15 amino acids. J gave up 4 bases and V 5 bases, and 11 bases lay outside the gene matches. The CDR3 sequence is CASSPPGQRIYEQYF. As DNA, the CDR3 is TGTGCCAGCAGTCCTCCGGGACAGAGGATTTACGAGCAGTACTTC. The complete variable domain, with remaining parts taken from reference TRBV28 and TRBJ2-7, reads DVKVTQSSRYLVKRTGEKVFLECVQDMDHENMFWYRQDPGLGLRLIYFSYDVKMKEKGDIPEGYSVSREKKERFSLILESASTNQTSMYLCASSPPGQRIYEQYFGPGTRLTVT.

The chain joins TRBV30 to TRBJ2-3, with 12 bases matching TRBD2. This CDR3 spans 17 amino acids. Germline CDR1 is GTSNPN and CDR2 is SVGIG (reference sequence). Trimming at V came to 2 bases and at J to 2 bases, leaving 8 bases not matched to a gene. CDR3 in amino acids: CAWSRSGLAGYTDTQYF. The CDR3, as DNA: TGTGCCTGGAGTCGATCCGGACTAGCGGGATACACAGATACGCAGTATTTT.

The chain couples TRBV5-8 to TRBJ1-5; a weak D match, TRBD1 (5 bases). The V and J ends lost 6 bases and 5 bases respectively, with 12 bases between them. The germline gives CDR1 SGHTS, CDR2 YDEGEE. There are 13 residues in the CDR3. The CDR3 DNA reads TGTGCCAGCACCATTATGACAGATCAGCCCCAGCATTTT. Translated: CASTIMTDQPQHF.

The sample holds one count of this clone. CDR3 coding DNA: TGTGCCACCAGCAGAGATGCAGGTCGCCAAGAGACCCAGTACTTC. The encoded protein is CATSRDAGRQETQYF. The chain links TRBV15 to TRBJ2-5; D is ambiguous. Germline-derived CDR1 and CDR2 are LNHNV and YYDKDF (reference sequence). The CDR3 is 15 residues long. With 0 bases removed from V and 1 base from J, the gap between germline ends came to 9 bases.

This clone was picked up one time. In nucleotides, the CDR3 is TGCGCCAGCAGTCAATGCAACGCCTCCGACAGGGAGGACAAAAACATTCAGTACTTC. This encodes CASSQCNASDREDKNIQYF. The rearrangement uses TRBV23-1 and TRBJ2-4, with D maybe TRBD1 (7 bases). TRBV23-1 is given ORF status, its function remaining uncertain. The CDR3 length is 19 residues. V lost 1 base and J 3 bases, leaving 22 bases between the germline ends.

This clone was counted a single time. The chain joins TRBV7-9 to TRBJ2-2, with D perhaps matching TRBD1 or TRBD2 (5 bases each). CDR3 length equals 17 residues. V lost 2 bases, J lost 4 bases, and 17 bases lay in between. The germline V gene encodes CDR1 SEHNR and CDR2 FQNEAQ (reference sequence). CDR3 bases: TGTGCCAGCAGCTTAAAGGGGAGAGGGGACGGCACCGGGGAGCTGTTTTTT. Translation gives CASSLKGRGDGTGELFF.

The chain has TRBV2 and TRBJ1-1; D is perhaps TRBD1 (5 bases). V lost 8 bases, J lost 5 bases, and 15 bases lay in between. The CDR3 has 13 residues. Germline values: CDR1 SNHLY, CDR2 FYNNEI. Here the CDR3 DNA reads TGTGCCAGCGTCGTTGGGGGGTGGACTGAAGCTTTCTTT. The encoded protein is CASVVGGWTEAFF.

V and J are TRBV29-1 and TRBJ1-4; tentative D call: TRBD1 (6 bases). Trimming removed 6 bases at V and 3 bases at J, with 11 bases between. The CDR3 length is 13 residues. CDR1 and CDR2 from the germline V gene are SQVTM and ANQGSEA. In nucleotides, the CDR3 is TGCAGCGTACCAGGGGCAGCTAATGAAAAACTGTTTTTT. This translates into CSVPGAANEKLFF.